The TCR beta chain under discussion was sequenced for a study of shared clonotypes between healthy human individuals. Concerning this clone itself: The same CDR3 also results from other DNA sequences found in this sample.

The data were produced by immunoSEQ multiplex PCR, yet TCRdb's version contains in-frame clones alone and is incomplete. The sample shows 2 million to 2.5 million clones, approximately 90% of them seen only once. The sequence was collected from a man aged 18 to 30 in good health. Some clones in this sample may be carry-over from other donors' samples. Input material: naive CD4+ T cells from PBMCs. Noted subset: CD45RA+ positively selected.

In DNA, the CDR3 is TGTGCCTGGAGTCCGACAGGGGATGGCTACACCTTC. Translated: CAWSPTGDGYTF. The genes are TRBV30 and TRBJ1-2; 8 bases map to TRBD1. J lost 6 bases, V lost 2 bases, and 2 bases had no gene match. The CDR3 has 12 amino acids. Germline lookup yields CDR1 GTSNPN and CDR2 SVGIG (reference sequence).